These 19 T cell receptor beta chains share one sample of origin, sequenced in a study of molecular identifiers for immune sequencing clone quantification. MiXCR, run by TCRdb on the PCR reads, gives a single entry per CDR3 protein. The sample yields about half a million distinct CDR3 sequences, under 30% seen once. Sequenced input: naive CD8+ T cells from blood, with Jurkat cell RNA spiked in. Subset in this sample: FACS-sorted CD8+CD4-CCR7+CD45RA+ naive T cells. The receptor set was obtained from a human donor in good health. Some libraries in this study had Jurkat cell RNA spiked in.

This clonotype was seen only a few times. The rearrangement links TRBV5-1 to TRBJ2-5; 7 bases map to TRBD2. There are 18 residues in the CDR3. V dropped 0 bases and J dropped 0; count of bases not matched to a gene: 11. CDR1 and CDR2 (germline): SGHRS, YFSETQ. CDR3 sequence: CASSLDPLAGGYQETQYF. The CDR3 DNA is TGCGCCAGCAGCTTGGACCCTTTAGCCGGGGGGTACCAAGAGACCCAGTACTTC.

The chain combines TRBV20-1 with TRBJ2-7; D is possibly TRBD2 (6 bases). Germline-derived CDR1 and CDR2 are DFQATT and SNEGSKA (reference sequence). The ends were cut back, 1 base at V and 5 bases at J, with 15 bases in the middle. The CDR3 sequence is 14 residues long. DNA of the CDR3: TGCAGTGCTAGAGCGGGCGGTTGGGGGGACGAGCAGTACTTC. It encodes CSARAGGWGDEQYF.

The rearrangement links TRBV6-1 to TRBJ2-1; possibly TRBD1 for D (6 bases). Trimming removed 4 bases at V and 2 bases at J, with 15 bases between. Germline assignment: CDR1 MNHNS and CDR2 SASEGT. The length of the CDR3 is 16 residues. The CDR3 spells CASSAGQQYTYNEQFF. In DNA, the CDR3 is TGTGCCAGCAGTGCAGGACAGCAGTATACCTACAATGAGCAGTTCTTC.

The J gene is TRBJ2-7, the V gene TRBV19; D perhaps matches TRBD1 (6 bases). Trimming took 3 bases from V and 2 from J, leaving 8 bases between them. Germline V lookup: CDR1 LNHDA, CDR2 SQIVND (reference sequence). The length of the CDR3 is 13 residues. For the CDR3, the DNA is TGTGCCAGTAGTATGGGGGCAGCCTACGAGCAGTACTTC. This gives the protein CASSMGAAYEQYF.

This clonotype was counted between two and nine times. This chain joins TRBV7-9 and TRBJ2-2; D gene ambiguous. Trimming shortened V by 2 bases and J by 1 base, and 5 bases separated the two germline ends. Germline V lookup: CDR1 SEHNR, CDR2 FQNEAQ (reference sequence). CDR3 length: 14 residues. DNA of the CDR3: TGTGCCAGCAGCTTACCCAAGAACACCGGGGAGCTGTTTTTT. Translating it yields CASSLPKNTGELFF.

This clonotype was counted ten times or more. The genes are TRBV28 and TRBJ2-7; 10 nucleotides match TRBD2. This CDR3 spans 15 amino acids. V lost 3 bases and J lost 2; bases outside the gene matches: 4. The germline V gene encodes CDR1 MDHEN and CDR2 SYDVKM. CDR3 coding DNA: TGTGCCAGCAGTTTCTCCCTAGCGGGGGCCTACGAGCAGTACTTC. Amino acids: CASSFSLAGAYEQYF.

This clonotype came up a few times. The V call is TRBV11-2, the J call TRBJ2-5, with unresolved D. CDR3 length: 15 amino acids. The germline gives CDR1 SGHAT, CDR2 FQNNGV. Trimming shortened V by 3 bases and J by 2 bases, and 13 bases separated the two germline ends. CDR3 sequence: CASSFFVGFQETQYF. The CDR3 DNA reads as TGTGCCAGCAGCTTTTTTGTGGGGTTTCAAGAGACCCAGTACTTC.

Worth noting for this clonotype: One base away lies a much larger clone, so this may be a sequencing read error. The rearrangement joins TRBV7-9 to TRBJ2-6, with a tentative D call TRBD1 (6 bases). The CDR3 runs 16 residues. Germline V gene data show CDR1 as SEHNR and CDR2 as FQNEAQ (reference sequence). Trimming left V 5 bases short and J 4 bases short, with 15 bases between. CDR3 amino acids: CASSPTGRLGANVLTF. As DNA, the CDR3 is TGTGCCAGCAGCCCGACAGGCAGATTGGGGGCCAACGTCCTGACTTTC.

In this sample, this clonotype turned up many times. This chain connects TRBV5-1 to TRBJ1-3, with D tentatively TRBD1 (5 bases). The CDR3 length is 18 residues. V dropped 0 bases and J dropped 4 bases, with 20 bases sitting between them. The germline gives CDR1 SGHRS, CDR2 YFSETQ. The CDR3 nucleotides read TGCGCCAGCAGCTTGGGATCTGGGAACAAGGGGTTCGGAAACACCATATATTTT. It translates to CASSLGSGNKGFGNTIYF. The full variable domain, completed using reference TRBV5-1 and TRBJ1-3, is KAGVTQTPRYLIKTRGQQVTLSCSPISGHRSVSWYQQTPGQGLQFLFEYFSETQRNKGNFPGRFSGRQFSNSRSEMNVSTLELGDSALYLCASSLGSGNKGFGNTIYFGEGSWLTVV.

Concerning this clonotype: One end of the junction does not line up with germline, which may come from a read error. CDR3 sequence: CASSLSSAMNTEASF. The CDR3 DNA reads TGCGCCAGCAGCTTGTCGTCAGCTATGAACACTGAAGCTTCCTTT. The chain couples TRBV5-1 to TRBJ1-1; D uncertain. The length of the CDR3 is 15 residues. Germline V gene lookup returns CDR1 SGHRS and CDR2 YFSETQ.

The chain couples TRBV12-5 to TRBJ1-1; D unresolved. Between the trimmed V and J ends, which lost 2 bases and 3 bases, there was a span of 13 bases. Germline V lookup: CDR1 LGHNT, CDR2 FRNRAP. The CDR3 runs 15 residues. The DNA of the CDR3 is TGTGCTAGTGGTTTGTTTGGGATAGAAGACACTGAAGCTTTCTTT. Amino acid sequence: CASGLFGIEDTEAFF. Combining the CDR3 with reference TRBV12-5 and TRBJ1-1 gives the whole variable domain DARVTQTPRHKVTEMGQEVTMRCQPILGHNTVFWYRQTMMQGLELLAYFRNRAPLDDSGMPKDRFSAEMPDATLATLKIQPSEPRDSAVYFCASGLFGIEDTEAFFGQGTRLTVV.

The CDR3 loop reads CASSLSGRIQETQYF. In nucleotides, the CDR3 is TGTGCCAGCAGCCTTAGCGGGAGAATTCAAGAGACCCAGTACTTC. This chain links TRBV14 with TRBJ2-5, with 9 bases fitting TRBD2. Per the germline V gene, CDR1 is SGHDN and CDR2 is FVKESK. This CDR3 spans 15 amino acids. The junction had 5 bases not matched to a gene; V was cut back by 4 bases and J by 2 bases.

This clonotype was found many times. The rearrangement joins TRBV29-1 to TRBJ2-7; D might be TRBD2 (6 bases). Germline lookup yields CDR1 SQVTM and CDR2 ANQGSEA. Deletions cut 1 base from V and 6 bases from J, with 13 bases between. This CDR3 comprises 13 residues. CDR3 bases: TGCAGCGTTGAAGTTCGGGGTAGCGGCGAGCAGTACTTC. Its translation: CSVEVRGSGEQYF.

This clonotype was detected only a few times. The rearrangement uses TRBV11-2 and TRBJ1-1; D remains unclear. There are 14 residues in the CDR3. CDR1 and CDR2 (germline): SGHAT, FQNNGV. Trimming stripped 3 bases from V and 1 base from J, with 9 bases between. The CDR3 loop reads CASSFYKKNTEAFF. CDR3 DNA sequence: TGTGCCAGCAGCTTTTACAAGAAGAACACTGAAGCTTTCTTT.

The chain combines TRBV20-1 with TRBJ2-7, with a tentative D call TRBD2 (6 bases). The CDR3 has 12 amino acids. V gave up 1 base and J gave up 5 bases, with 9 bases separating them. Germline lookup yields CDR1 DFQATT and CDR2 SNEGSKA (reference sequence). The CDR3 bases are TGCAGTGCTAGAGTCGCTAGCGACGAGCAGTACTTC. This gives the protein CSARVASDEQYF.

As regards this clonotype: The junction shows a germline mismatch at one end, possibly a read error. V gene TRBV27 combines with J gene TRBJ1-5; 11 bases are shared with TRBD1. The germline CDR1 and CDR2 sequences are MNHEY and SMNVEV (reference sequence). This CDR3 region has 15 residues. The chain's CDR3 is CASSLDRGPSQPPHF. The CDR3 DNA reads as TGTGCCAGCAGTTTGGACAGGGGGCCGAGTCAGCCCCCGCATTTT.

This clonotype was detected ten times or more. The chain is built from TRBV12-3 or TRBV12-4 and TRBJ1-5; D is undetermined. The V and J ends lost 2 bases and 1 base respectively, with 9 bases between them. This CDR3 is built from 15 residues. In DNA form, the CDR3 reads TGTGCCAGCAGTTTAACTGATTGGAGCAATCAGCCCCAGCATTTT. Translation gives CASSLTDWSNQPQHF.

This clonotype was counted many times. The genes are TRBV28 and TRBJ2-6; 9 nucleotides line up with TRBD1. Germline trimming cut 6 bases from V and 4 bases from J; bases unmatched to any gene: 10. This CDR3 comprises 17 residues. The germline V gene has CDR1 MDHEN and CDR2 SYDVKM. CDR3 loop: CASSNLQGAWGANVLTF. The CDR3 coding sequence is TGTGCCAGCAGCAATTTACAGGGGGCGTGGGGGGCCAACGTCCTGACTTTC.

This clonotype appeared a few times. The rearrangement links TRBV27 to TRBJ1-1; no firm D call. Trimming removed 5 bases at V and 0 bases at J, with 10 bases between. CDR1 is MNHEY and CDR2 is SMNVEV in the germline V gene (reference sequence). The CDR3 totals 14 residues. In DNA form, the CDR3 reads TGTGCCAGCAGTCCGACCACGCTGAACACTGAAGCTTTCTTT. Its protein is CASSPTTLNTEAFF.